This T cell receptor beta chain was sequenced during a study of shared clonotypes between healthy human individuals. TCRdb keeps only in-frame clones here, not all; method: immunoSEQ multiplex PCR. The sample lists over 1.5 million clones; around 98% were seen once. Trimming removed 7 bases at V and 6 bases at J, with 19 bases between. This CDR3 is 14 amino acids long. Germline-derived CDR1 and CDR2 are SGHVS and FQNEAQ. This clone was recorded once. Material: naive CD4+ T cells sorted from blood. Sample subset: CD45RA+ positively selected. J is TRBJ2-7 and V is TRBV7-8, with D tentatively TRBD2 (5 bases). The receptor's source is a young man in good health. CDR3 amino acids: CASMFPLGVGEQYF. DNA of the CDR3: TGTGCCAGCATGTTCCCCCTCGGGGTAGGCGAGCAGTACTTC.